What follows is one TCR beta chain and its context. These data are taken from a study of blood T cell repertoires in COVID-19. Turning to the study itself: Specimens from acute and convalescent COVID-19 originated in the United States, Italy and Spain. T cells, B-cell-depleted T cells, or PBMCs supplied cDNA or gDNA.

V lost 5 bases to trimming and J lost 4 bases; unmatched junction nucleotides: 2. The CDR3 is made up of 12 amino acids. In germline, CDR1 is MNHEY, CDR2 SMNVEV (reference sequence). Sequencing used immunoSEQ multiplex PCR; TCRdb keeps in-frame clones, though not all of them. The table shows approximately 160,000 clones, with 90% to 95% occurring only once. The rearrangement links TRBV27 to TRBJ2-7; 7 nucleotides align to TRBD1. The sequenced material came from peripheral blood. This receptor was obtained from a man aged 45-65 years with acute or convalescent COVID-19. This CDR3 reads CASSEQGYEQYF. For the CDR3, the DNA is TGTGCCAGCAGTGAACAGGGGTACGAGCAGTACTTC.